These 2 T cell receptor beta chains were sequenced from one sample in a study of patients and donors after allogeneic stem cell transplantation. TCRdb reprocessed the RT-PCR reads with MiXCR, giving one entry per CDR3 protein. The sample lists about a million distinct CDR3 sequences, about a sixth occurring once. The sample taken for sequencing was blood, either unsorted or a sorted T cell fraction (not recorded which). Source of these receptors: a human donor who was either an allogeneic HSCT recipient or a stem cell or donor lymphocyte infusion donor (not recorded which). It is not recorded whose cells these are; they may come from a transplant donor.

The chain couples TRBV3-1 to TRBJ2-1; no clear D. Germline CDR1 reads LGHDT; CDR2 reads YNNKEL (reference sequence). This CDR3 has 13 amino acids. V shed 8 bases and J shed 1 base, with 9 bases lying between them. In nucleotides, the CDR3 is TGTGCCAGCGCAGCAGGTTCCTACAATGAGCAGTTCTTC. It specifies CASAAGSYNEQFF.

This clonotype appeared a few times. The chain joins TRBV20-1 to TRBJ2-2, with 7 bases matching TRBD2. Per the germline V gene, CDR1 is DFQATT and CDR2 is SNEGSKA (reference sequence). V lost 0 bases to trimming and J lost 3 bases; unmatched junction nucleotides: 7. CDR3 size: 16 residues. For the CDR3, the DNA is TGCAGTGCTAGAGATGTTGCGGGGGTTGACACCGGGGAGCTGTTTTTT. As protein: CSARDVAGVDTGELFF.